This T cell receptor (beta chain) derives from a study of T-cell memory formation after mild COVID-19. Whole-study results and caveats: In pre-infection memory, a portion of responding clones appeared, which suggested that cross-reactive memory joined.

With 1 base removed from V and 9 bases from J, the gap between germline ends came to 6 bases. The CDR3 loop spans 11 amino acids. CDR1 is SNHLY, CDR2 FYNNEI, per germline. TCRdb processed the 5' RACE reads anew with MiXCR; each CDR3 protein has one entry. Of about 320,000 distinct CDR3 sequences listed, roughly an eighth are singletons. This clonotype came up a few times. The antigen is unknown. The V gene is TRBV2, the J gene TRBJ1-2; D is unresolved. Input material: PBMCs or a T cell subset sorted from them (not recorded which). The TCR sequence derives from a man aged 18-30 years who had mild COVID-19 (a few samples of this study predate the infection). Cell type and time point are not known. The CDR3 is CASSEVGRYTF. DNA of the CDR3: TGTGCCAGCAGTGAAGTGGGTCGCTACACCTTC.